A selection of T cell receptor beta chains follows, all from one sample in a study of cytomegalovirus exposure and HLA in healthy donors. Using immunoSEQ multiplex PCR, the repertoire was profiled, and TCRdb retains in-frame clones only, with some absent. The table has some 140,000 clones, approximately 85% seen once. The sequenced material came from PBMCs. These receptors were obtained from a woman aged 25 to 39 in good health and CMV-seronegative. The CDR3 runs from the conserved cysteine through the conserved F or W. The D gene is left open where the match is weak. Not all rows give a size; the values are once, few, many and, for expanded clones, a class.

v_call: TRBV7-2; cdr3_length: 16; j_call: TRBJ1-2; clone_size: NA; d_call: TRBD1; cdr3_nt: TGTGCCAGCAGCTTCCTAACAGGGGCCGATAACTATGGCTACACCTTC; cdr3_aa: CASSFLTGADNYGYTF
v_call: TRBV9; cdr3_length: 15; j_call: TRBJ2-3; clone_size: NA; d_call: NA; cdr3_nt: TGTGCCAGCAGCAGGACTAAGTTCGGCACAGATACGCAGTATTTT; cdr3_aa: CASSRTKFGTDTQYF
v_call: TRBV19; cdr3_length: 14; j_call: TRBJ2-5; clone_size: NA; d_call: TRBD1; cdr3_nt: TGTGCCAGTAGTACGGGACAGGGTAGAGAGACCCAGTACTTC; cdr3_aa: CASSTGQGRETQYF
v_call: TRBV27; cdr3_length: 13; j_call: TRBJ1-2; clone_size: NA; d_call: NA; cdr3_nt: TGTGCCAGCAGCCCCCGGGGGGACTATGGCTACACCTTC; cdr3_aa: CASSPRGDYGYTF
v_call: TRBV30; cdr3_length: 15; j_call: TRBJ2-3; clone_size: few; d_call: TRBD1; cdr3_nt: TGTGCCTGGACCCTTGACAGGGTGGGGACAGATACGCAGTATTTT; cdr3_aa: CAWTLDRVGTDTQYF
v_call: TRBV2; cdr3_length: 15; j_call: TRBJ1-5; clone_size: once; d_call: TRBD1; cdr3_nt: TGTGCCAGCAGTCGAACAGGGGACCGAAATCAGCCCCAGCATTTT; cdr3_aa: CASSRTGDRNQPQHF
v_call: TRBV29-1; cdr3_length: 12; j_call: TRBJ1-2; clone_size: NA; d_call: NA; cdr3_nt: TGCAGCGTTGAGTACGGGAACTATGGCTACACCTTC; cdr3_aa: CSVEYGNYGYTF
v_call: TRBV6-5; cdr3_length: 16; j_call: TRBJ2-7; clone_size: NA; d_call: TRBD2; cdr3_nt: TGTGCCAGCAGTTACCAAACTAGCGACCATCCCTACGAGCAGTACTTC; cdr3_aa: CASSYQTSDHPYEQYF
v_call: TRBV6-1; cdr3_length: 13; j_call: TRBJ2-3; clone_size: NA; d_call: NA; cdr3_nt: TGTGCCAGCAGTCCAGGCTGGGCAGATACGCAGTATTTT; cdr3_aa: CASSPGWADTQYF
v_call: TRBV15; cdr3_length: 14; j_call: TRBJ1-2; clone_size: NA; d_call: NA; cdr3_nt: TGTGCCACCAGCAGAGATTCTTGGACAGACGGCTACACCTTC; cdr3_aa: CATSRDSWTDGYTF
v_call: TRBV9; cdr3_length: 14; j_call: TRBJ2-7; clone_size: NA; d_call: TRBD1; cdr3_nt: TGTGCCAGCAGCGCCCCGGGACAGGGAGTCGAGCAGTACTTC; cdr3_aa: CASSAPGQGVEQYF
v_call: TRBV2; cdr3_length: 14; j_call: TRBJ1-4; clone_size: NA; d_call: NA; cdr3_nt: TGTGCCAGCAGTGCAGGACGGAGGAATGAAAAACTGTTTTTT; cdr3_aa: CASSAGRRNEKLFF
v_call: TRBV5-4; cdr3_length: 15; j_call: TRBJ1-1; clone_size: many; d_call: NA; cdr3_nt: TGTGCCAGCAGCTTGGGCGGAACCATGAACACTGAAGCTTTCTTT; cdr3_aa: CASSLGGTMNTEAFF
v_call: TRBV15; cdr3_length: 16; j_call: TRBJ2-1; clone_size: NA; d_call: TRBD2; cdr3_nt: TGTGCCACCAGCAGACCCATCCTAGCGGGGGTTCGGGAGCAGTTCTTC; cdr3_aa: CATSRPILAGVREQFF
v_call: TRBV10-3; cdr3_length: 14; j_call: TRBJ1-2; clone_size: NA; d_call: TRBD1; cdr3_nt: TGTGCCATCAGTGACGCCGGGACAGACTATGGCTACACCTTC; cdr3_aa: CAISDAGTDYGYTF
v_call: TRBV19; cdr3_length: 17; j_call: TRBJ1-5; clone_size: NA; d_call: TRBD1; cdr3_nt: TGTGCCAGTAGTCCGAGGCGGACAGGGTATAGCAATCAGCCCCAGCATTTT; cdr3_aa: CASSPRRTGYSNQPQHF
v_call: TRBV7-3; cdr3_length: 13; j_call: TRBJ1-6; clone_size: few; d_call: NA; cdr3_nt: TGTGCCAGCAGCTTAAGCGCCGGTTCACCCCTCCACTTT; cdr3_aa: CASSLSAGSPLHF
v_call: TRBV28; cdr3_length: 14; j_call: TRBJ1-5; clone_size: NA; d_call: NA; cdr3_nt: TGTGCCAGCAGTTTGATCCGGGAATCAGGGCCCCAGCATTTT; cdr3_aa: CASSLIRESGPQHF
v_call: TRBV7-6; cdr3_length: 15; j_call: TRBJ2-3; clone_size: NA; d_call: NA; cdr3_nt: TGTGCCAGCAGCGCCGACAGGCTCGGCACAGATACGCAGTATTTT; cdr3_aa: CASSADRLGTDTQYF
v_call: TRBV19; cdr3_length: 14; j_call: TRBJ1-1; clone_size: NA; d_call: NA; cdr3_nt: TGTGCCAGTAGCACGAACAGGGCGAACACTGAAGCTTTCTTT; cdr3_aa: CASSTNRANTEAFF
v_call: TRBV5-1; cdr3_length: 13; j_call: TRBJ1-2; clone_size: few; d_call: TRBD1; cdr3_nt: TGCGCCAGCAGCTTGCAGGGGGACTATGGCTACACCTTC; cdr3_aa: CASSLQGDYGYTF
v_call: TRBV29-1; cdr3_length: 17; j_call: TRBJ2-1; clone_size: NA; d_call: TRBD2; cdr3_nt: TGCAGCGCCCGGACTAGCGGGGGCCCTAACTCCTACAATGAGCAGTTCTTC; cdr3_aa: CSARTSGGPNSYNEQFF
v_call: TRBV7-9; cdr3_length: 12; j_call: TRBJ2-4; clone_size: NA; d_call: NA; cdr3_nt: TGTGCCAGCAGCTTCGCAGGGAACATTCAGTACTTC; cdr3_aa: CASSFAGNIQYF
v_call: TRBV5-8; cdr3_length: 13; j_call: TRBJ2-1; clone_size: NA; d_call: NA; cdr3_nt: TGTGCCAGCAGCTTGTCCCTCCTAGGTAGTAAGTTCTTC; cdr3_aa: CASSLSLLGSKFF
v_call: TRBV11-2; cdr3_length: 16; j_call: TRBJ2-5; clone_size: NA; d_call: TRBD1; cdr3_nt: TGTGCCAGCAGCAGAGGAAACAGGGGGAATCAAGAGACCCAGTACTTC; cdr3_aa: CASSRGNRGNQETQYF
v_call: TRBV4-1; cdr3_length: 15; j_call: TRBJ2-7; clone_size: NA; d_call: NA; cdr3_nt: TGCGCCAGCAGCCAAGATCCCGGAGGTACATACGAGCAGTACTTC; cdr3_aa: CASSQDPGGTYEQYF
v_call: TRBV19; cdr3_length: 13; j_call: TRBJ1-6; clone_size: NA; d_call: NA; cdr3_nt: TGTGCCAGTAGTATCAGGGTAGGATCACCCCTCCACTTT; cdr3_aa: CASSIRVGSPLHF
v_call: TRBV30; cdr3_length: 13; j_call: TRBJ1-6; clone_size: NA; d_call: TRBD1; cdr3_nt: TGTGCCTGGAGCGACGGGACAGTTTCACCCCTCCACTTT; cdr3_aa: CAWSDGTVSPLHF
v_call: TRBV6-1; cdr3_length: 13; j_call: TRBJ1-5; clone_size: NA; d_call: NA; cdr3_nt: TGTGCCAGCAGTTCAACAGAAAATCAGCCCCAGCATTTT; cdr3_aa: CASSSTENQPQHF